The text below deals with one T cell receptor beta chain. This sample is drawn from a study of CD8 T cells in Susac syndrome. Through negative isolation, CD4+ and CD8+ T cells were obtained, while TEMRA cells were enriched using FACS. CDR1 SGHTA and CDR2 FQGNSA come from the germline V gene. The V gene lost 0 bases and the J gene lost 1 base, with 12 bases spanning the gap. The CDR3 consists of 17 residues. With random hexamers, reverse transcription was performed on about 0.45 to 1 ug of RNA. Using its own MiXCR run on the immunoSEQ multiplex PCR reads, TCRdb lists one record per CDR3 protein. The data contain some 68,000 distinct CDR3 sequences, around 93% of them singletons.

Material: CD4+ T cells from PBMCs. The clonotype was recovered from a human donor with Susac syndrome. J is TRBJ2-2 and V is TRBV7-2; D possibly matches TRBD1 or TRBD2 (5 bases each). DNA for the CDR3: TGTGCCAGCAGCTTAGCCCCCGGGGCGGTGAACACCGGGGAGCTGTTTTTT. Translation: CASSLAPGAVNTGELFF. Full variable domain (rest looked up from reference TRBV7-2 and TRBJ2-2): GAGVSQSPSNKVTEKGKDVELRCDPISGHTALYWYRQSLGQGLEFLIYFQGNSAPDKSGLPSDRFSAERTGGSVSTLTIQRTQQEDSAVYLCASSLAPGAVNTGELFFGEGSRLTVL.